These 17 T cell receptor beta chains originate from one sample sequenced in a study of blood T cell repertoires in COVID-19. Clones were sequenced by immunoSEQ multiplex PCR, and TCRdb holds only the in-frame ones, with some missing. The sample holds tens of thousands of clones, about 86% seen once. Sequencing was performed on peripheral blood. Receptor source: a woman aged 80 or over with active or convalescent COVID-19.

V is TRBV28 and J is TRBJ2-7; TRBD1 matches at 12 bases. The germline CDR1 and CDR2 sequences are MDHEN and SYDVKM. This CDR3 spans 15 amino acids. Losses at the gene ends were 6 bases for V and 2 bases for J; bases not matched to a gene: 5. CDR3 region: CASRGGQGAPYEQYF. In nucleotides, the CDR3 is TGTGCCAGCAGGGGGGGACAGGGGGCTCCCTACGAGCAGTACTTC.

V usage is TRBV29-1 and J usage is TRBJ1-1; D possibly corresponds to TRBD1 (5 bases). The germline CDR1 and CDR2 sequences are SQVTM and ANQGSEA. The germline V and J ends were trimmed by 7 bases and 8 bases, with 14 bases remaining between them. This CDR3 region has 11 residues. CDR3 region: CSADRQKEAFF. In DNA, the CDR3 is TGCAGCGCCGACCGACAGAAAGAAGCTTTCTTT.

This sequence joins TRBV4-3 and TRBJ1-1; 7 bases match TRBD1. V gave up 4 bases and J gave up 6 bases; unmatched junction bases: 5. Per the germline V gene, CDR1 is LGHNA and CDR2 is YSLEER. This CDR3 has 13 amino acids. The CDR3 protein is CASSRWTGPEAFF. Written as DNA, the CDR3 is TGCGCCAGCAGCCGCTGGACAGGACCTGAAGCTTTCTTT.

V and J are TRBV29-1 and TRBJ1-3, with TRBD1 as a possible D gene (6 bases). Germline CDR1 reads SQVTM; CDR2 reads ANQGSEA. V shed 5 bases and J shed 1 base, with 9 bases lying between them. The CDR3 spans 13 residues. DNA for the CDR3: TGCAGCGTTAGTGACAGGTCTGGAAACACCATATATTTT. This codes for CSVSDRSGNTIYF.

This sequence joins TRBV6-2 or TRBV6-3 and TRBJ2-1, with TRBD2 matching over 10 bases. The V gene end was trimmed by 6 bases and the J gene end by 6 bases; junction bases not matched to a gene: 8. In germline, CDR1 is MNHEY, CDR2 SVGEGT. The CDR3 runs 15 residues. CDR3 nucleotides: TGTGCCAGCAGCCCTCGGGCTAGCGGGAGCAATGAGCAGTTCTTC. Encoded protein: CASSPRASGSNEQFF.

This clone was seen more than once but under ten times. The genes are TRBV7-8 and TRBJ1-6; the match to TRBD1 covers 11 bases. Germline loops: CDR1 SGHVS, CDR2 FQNEAQ. CDR3 size: 17 residues. V lost 5 bases and J lost 6; bases outside the gene matches: 9. In DNA form, the CDR3 reads TGTGCCAGCAGCCCGCGGGGAGGACAGGGGGCTAATTCACCCCTCCACTTT. This codes for CASSPRGGQGANSPLHF.

CDR3 sequence reads: CASSQDSKGGWSSYNSPLHF. The CDR3, as DNA: TGCGCCAGCAGCCAAGATTCGAAAGGGGGCTGGAGCTCCTATAATTCACCCCTCCACTTT. This sequence joins TRBV4-1 and TRBJ1-6; 7 bases are shared with TRBD1. Germline trimming cut 0 bases from V and 0 bases from J; bases unmatched to any gene: 11. This CDR3 region has 20 residues. Germline V gene lookup returns CDR1 MGHRA and CDR2 YSYEKL.

The chain is built from TRBV9 and TRBJ2-1; D not certain. Germline-derived CDR1 and CDR2 are SGDLS and YYNGEE. The CDR3 is 13 amino acids. Trimming left V 0 bases short and J 3 bases short, with 4 bases between. The CDR3 DNA follows: TGTGCCAGCAGCGTAGCCAACTACAATGAGCAGTTCTTC. Its protein is CASSVANYNEQFF.

The V call is TRBV28, the J call TRBJ1-2; D gene uncertain. The V end was cut by 1 base, the J end by 7 bases, with 16 bases between. CDR3 length: 15 residues. Germline-derived CDR1 and CDR2 are MDHEN and SYDVKM. The chain's CDR3 is CASSLLAGVGGGYTF. The CDR3 coding sequence is TGTGCCAGCAGTTTATTGGCGGGCGTAGGAGGTGGCTACACCTTC.

The chain combines TRBV7-9 with TRBJ1-6; possible D gene TRBD1, 6 bases. With 4 bases removed from V and 7 bases from J, the gap between germline ends came to 14 bases. Germline CDR1 and CDR2: SEHNR and FQNEAQ (reference sequence). This CDR3 spans 15 amino acids. This chain's CDR3 is CASSSNRERNSPLHF. The CDR3 DNA reads TGTGCCAGCAGCTCGAACAGGGAGCGAAATTCACCCCTCCACTTT.

V gene TRBV19 combines with J gene TRBJ1-2, with unresolved D. The V gene lost 5 bases and the J gene lost 3 bases, with 7 bases spanning the gap. This CDR3 is 12 amino acids long. Germline V gene data show CDR1 as LNHDA and CDR2 as SQIVND (reference sequence). DNA for the CDR3: TGTGCCAGTAGTGACACCTACTATGGCTACACCTTC. This gives the protein CASSDTYYGYTF.

The rearrangement uses TRBV12-2 and TRBJ1-2. TRBV12-2 constitutes a pseudogene. This CDR3 is built from 10 residues. The CDR3 bases are TGTGCAAGTCGCTTAGTTAGGAGGTGTTTC. This codes for CASRLVRRCF.

DNA of the CDR3: TGTGCCAGCAGCTTAGCGGCAGGGGGGAACGAGCAGTACTTC. Translating it yields CASSLAAGGNEQYF. The chain employs TRBV7-2 and TRBJ2-7; D is possibly TRBD1 (7 bases). Trimming removed 0 bases at V and 5 bases at J, with 11 bases between. CDR1 is SGHTA and CDR2 is FQGNSA in the germline V gene. This CDR3 contains 14 residues.

As concerns this clone: The sample contains more than one DNA sequence encoding this CDR3. The rearrangement joins TRBV19 to TRBJ2-1; D might be TRBD1 (5 bases). Germline assignment: CDR1 LNHDA and CDR2 SQIVND (reference sequence). CDR3 length: 13 amino acids. V dropped 5 bases and J dropped 4 bases, with 9 bases sitting between them. The CDR3 coding sequence is TGTGCCAGTAGTTCGGCAGGGTACAATGAGCAGTTCTTC. Translated, it gives CASSSAGYNEQFF. Full variable domain (missing parts from reference TRBV19 and TRBJ2-1): DGGITQSPKYLFRKEGQNVTLSCEQNLNHDAMYWYRQDPGQGLRLIYYSQIVNDFQKGDIAEGYSVSREKKESFPLTVTSAQKNPTAFYLCASSSAGYNEQFFGPGTRLTVL.

The rearrangement links TRBV7-2 to TRBJ2-7, with D possibly being TRBD2 (5 bases). The length of the CDR3 is 13 residues. Germline CDR1 reads SGHTA; CDR2 reads FQGNSA. The V gene lost 1 base and the J gene lost 4 bases, with 8 bases spanning the gap. The chain's CDR3 is CASSLVPGYEQYF. In nucleotides, the CDR3 is TGTGCCAGCAGCTTAGTACCGGGATACGAGCAGTACTTC.

The rearrangement uses TRBV5-1 and TRBJ2-2; 7 positions match TRBD1. The CDR3 length is 16 residues. V lost 1 base, J lost 6 bases, and 9 bases stayed unmatched. Germline lookup yields CDR1 SGHRS and CDR2 YFSETQ. As DNA, the CDR3 is TGCGCCAGCAGCTTGTTCTCCGCAGGGGGATCCGGGGAGCTGTTTTTT. Residues: CASSLFSAGGSGELFF.

The gene calls are TRBV7-7 and TRBJ2-1; tentatively, D is TRBD1 (6 bases). Germline CDR1 SSHAT, CDR2 FNYEAQ (reference sequence). The germline V and J ends were trimmed by 5 bases and 6 bases, with 14 bases remaining between them. There are 14 residues in the CDR3. The CDR3 here is CASSASRGGNEQFF. DNA for the CDR3: TGTGCCAGCAGCGCCTCGAGAGGGGGCAATGAGCAGTTCTTC.